The 26 T cell receptor beta chains below come from one sample, sequenced in a study of molecular identifiers for immune sequencing clone quantification (dated by TCRdb to the late 2010s). Library creation used PCR. TCRdb names NextSeq 500 as the instrument used. TCRdb passed the public sequencing reads through fastp at Q25 and MiXCR, retaining productive beta sequences. Every CDR3 protein is listed once, alongside the most common genes and DNA of its rows. In all, the sample holds under 600,000 distinct CDR3 sequences, and roughly 24% of those were seen once. Approximately 0.8% of the sample rests with the top ten. The sequenced sample consisted of naive CD8+ T cells from blood, with Jurkat cell RNA spiked in. The cell subset or site label corresponds to: FACS-sorted CD8+CD4-CCR7+CD45RA+ naive T cells. Receptor source: a human donor in good health. Some libraries in this study had Jurkat cell RNA spiked in.

The CDR3 coding sequence is TGTGCCAGCAGTCCCGCGACGGGACTGGGGCCTACTGAAGCTTTCTTT. Translation: CASSPATGLGPTEAFF. V usage is TRBV27 and J usage is TRBJ1-1, with a tentative D call TRBD1 (5 bases). Trimming took 5 bases from V and 5 from J, leaving 21 bases between them. The CDR3 length is 16 residues. Per germline, CDR1 MNHEY and CDR2 SMNVEV (reference sequence).

With respect to this clonotype: A read error may be the cause here, since a much bigger clone is one base away. The chain is built from TRBV5-1 and TRBJ1-5, with TRBD1 matching 8 bases. The J segment lost 3 bases and the V segment lost 6 bases, leaving 8 bases of the junction unmatched. CDR3 length: 15 amino acids. Germline V gene lookup returns CDR1 SGHRS and CDR2 YFSETQ. CDR3: CASIGQGANNQPQHF. CDR3 DNA: TGCGCCAGCATCGGGCAGGGGGCGAACAATCAGCCCCAGCATTTT.

This clonotype occurred a few times. V gene TRBV5-1 combines with J gene TRBJ2-7, with 9 bases fitting TRBD1. CDR1 SGHRS and CDR2 YFSETQ come from the germline V gene. J lost 4 bases, V lost 4 bases, and 6 bases had no gene match. The CDR3 extends over 14 amino acids. CDR3 sequence reads: CASSPAGTGYEQYF. The CDR3 DNA reads TGCGCCAGCAGCCCAGCCGGGACAGGGTACGAGCAGTACTTC.

This clonotype was observed a handful of times. The V and J genes are TRBV7-2 and TRBJ2-7, with a tentative D call TRBD2 (6 bases). This CDR3 has 15 amino acids. Trimming stripped 5 bases from V and 6 bases from J, with 20 bases between. Germline CDR1 and CDR2: SGHTA and FQGNSA. CDR3 sequence (DNA): TGTGCCAGCAGCCCGACGTTTCCTAGCGATGGCGAGCAGTACTTC. This sequence encodes CASSPTFPSDGEQYF.

V and J are TRBV20-1 and TRBJ1-4; unclear D gene. The CDR3 contains 13 residues. Trimming took 5 bases from V and 4 from J, leaving 11 bases between them. CDR1 is DFQATT and CDR2 is SNEGSKA in the germline V gene (reference sequence). CDR3 residues: CSAPRANNEKLFF. The CDR3 nucleotides read TGCAGTGCTCCTAGGGCGAATAATGAAAAACTGTTTTTT.

As for this clonotype: This could be a read error, since a much larger clone is one nucleotide away. The chain links TRBV29-1 to TRBJ2-5; 7 bases are a match to TRBD1. The CDR3 contains 15 residues. Germline V gene lookup returns CDR1 SQVTM and CDR2 ANQGSEA. CDR3 sequence: CSVEGEGQSQKTQYF. CDR3 coding DNA: TGCAGCGTTGAAGGAGAGGGACAGTCCCAAAAGACCCAGTACTTC.

This chain links TRBV28 with TRBJ2-7; D remains unclear. CDR3 size: 15 residues. From germline, CDR1 is MDHEN and CDR2 SYDVKM. V dropped 7 bases and J dropped 7 bases, with 23 bases sitting between them. This chain's CDR3 is CASTPQGRNAAEQYF. The CDR3 region has the DNA TGTGCCAGCACCCCCCAAGGCAGGAACGCCGCTGAGCAGTACTTC.

In this sample, this clonotype turned up many times. The genes are TRBV2 and TRBJ2-7; 11 bases agree with TRBD2. The length of the CDR3 is 18 residues. V lost 7 bases to trimming and J lost 0 bases; unmatched junction nucleotides: 14. Germline CDR1 SNHLY, CDR2 FYNNEI. The CDR3 loop is CASTGGLAERGNSYEQYF. The CDR3 coding sequence is TGTGCCAGCACCGGGGGACTAGCGGAGCGGGGGAACTCCTACGAGCAGTACTTC.

This rearrangement joins TRBV11-3 to TRBJ2-5, with D unresolved. Germline loops: CDR1 SGHNT, CDR2 YENEEA. Trimming stripped 4 bases from V and 2 bases from J, with 14 bases between. The CDR3 is made up of 15 amino acids. CDR3: CASSSGYTEQETQYF. The CDR3 coding sequence is TGTGCCAGCAGCTCCGGGTACACGGAACAAGAGACCCAGTACTTC.

The V and J genes are TRBV6-5 and TRBJ2-5; 7 positions match TRBD2. The V segment lost 1 base and the J segment 5 bases; nucleotides outside the gene matches: 10. From germline, CDR1 is MNHEY and CDR2 SVGAGI. CDR3 length equals 16 residues. For the CDR3, the DNA is TGTGCCAGCAGTTACTTTCAGGGAGGGGTGGAGGAGACCCAGTACTTC. Translation gives CASSYFQGGVEETQYF.

This clonotype was observed at least ten times. The J gene is TRBJ1-5, the V gene TRBV14; 9 bases align to TRBD1. The germline gives CDR1 SGHDN, CDR2 FVKESK. The CDR3 has 14 amino acids. V was clipped by 3 bases and J by 7 bases; unmatched bases: 4. The CDR3 reads CASSHGGQGQPQHF. Written as DNA, the CDR3 is TGTGCCAGCAGCCATGGAGGACAGGGGCAGCCCCAGCATTTT.

The rearrangement joins TRBV12-3 or TRBV12-4 to TRBJ2-3; D may be TRBD1 or TRBD2 (6 bases each). CDR3 size: 15 residues. Trimming took off 4 bases at V and 2 bases at J, with 13 bases between the two ends. The CDR3 bases are TGTGCCAGCAGTTGGTTAGGGGGGTTCACAGATACGCAGTATTTT. Amino acids: CASSWLGGFTDTQYF.

This clonotype has a handful of counts. The rearrangement links TRBV6-1 to TRBJ1-1; 8 nucleotides agree with TRBD1. CDR1 and CDR2 from the germline V gene are MNHNS and SASEGT. The J segment lost 2 bases and the V segment lost 5 bases, leaving 7 bases of the junction unmatched. The CDR3 totals 15 residues. CDR3 DNA sequence: TGTGCCAGCAGTATCACCGGGACAGGAAACACTGAAGCTTTCTTT. Translation: CASSITGTGNTEAFF.

This chain connects TRBV7-3 to TRBJ2-1, with D possibly called TRBD1 or TRBD2 (6 bases each). Between the trimmed V and J ends, which lost 1 base and 8 bases, there was a span of 15 bases. The CDR3 covers 15 residues. The germline CDR1 and CDR2 sequences are SGHTA and FQGTGA. CDR3 amino acids: CASSLIGGRHDEQFF. CDR3 coding DNA: TGTGCCAGCAGCTTAATAGGGGGGAGACACGATGAGCAGTTCTTC.

The table lists this clonotype with a few counts. V is TRBV7-9 and J is TRBJ2-7, with 7 bases matching TRBD1. CDR1 is SEHNR, CDR2 FQNEAQ, per germline (reference sequence). The CDR3 length is 11 residues. V lost 7 bases and J lost 6; bases outside the gene matches: 3. This CDR3 is CASTTGVEQYF. CDR3 in DNA: TGTGCCAGCACCACAGGGGTCGAGCAGTACTTC. Combining the CDR3 with reference TRBV7-9 and TRBJ2-7 gives the whole variable domain DTGVSQNPRHKITKRGQNVTFRCDPISEHNRLYWYRQTLGQGPEFLTYFQNEAQLEKSRLLSDRFSAERPKGSFSTLEIQRTEQGDSAMYLCASTTGVEQYFGPGTRLTVT.

The V gene is TRBV7-2, the J gene TRBJ2-3; D gene unclear. Trimming took 3 bases from V and 10 from J, leaving 17 bases between them. The CDR3 length is 14 residues. The germline CDR1 and CDR2 sequences are SGHTA and FQGNSA. The CDR3 nucleotides are TGTGCCAGCAGCTTGACCACTCACGACCCGGCGCAGTATTTT. Translating it yields CASSLTTHDPAQYF. Using reference TRBV7-2 and TRBJ2-3 for the parts outside the CDR3, the full variable domain is GAGVSQSPSNKVTEKGKDVELRCDPISGHTALYWYRQSLGQGLEFLIYFQGNSAPDKSGLPSDRFSAERTGGSVSTLTIQRTQQEDSAVYLCASSLTTHDPAQYFGPGTRLTVL.

The chain combines TRBV7-2 with TRBJ1-3; possible D gene TRBD1, 5 bases. The CDR3 runs to 17 residues. V was pared by 5 bases and J by 0 bases, with 17 bases between. Germline-derived CDR1 and CDR2 are SGHTA and FQGNSA. The CDR3 loop is CASSHRDSPISGNTIYF. CDR3 DNA: TGTGCCAGCAGCCACCGAGACAGTCCAATCTCTGGAAACACCATATATTTT.

The V call is TRBV6-6, the J call TRBJ2-7, with D unclear. Germline assignment: CDR1 MNHNY and CDR2 SVGAGI (reference sequence). V lost 6 bases to trimming and J lost 5 bases, with 17 bases between them. The CDR3 length is 14 residues. The CDR3, as DNA: TGTGCCAGCAGAGCCGGGCCCCCAGCCCACGAGCAGTACTTC. This sequence encodes CASRAGPPAHEQYF.

The chain combines TRBV6-2 or TRBV6-3 with TRBJ1-2; TRBD1 might be the D (5 bases). Trimming cost V 5 bases and J 4 bases, with 11 bases left between them. This CDR3 contains 13 residues. The germline gives CDR1 MNHEY, CDR2 SVGEGT. DNA of the CDR3: TGTGCCAGCAGTACTCCAGGGATCTATGGCTACACCTTC. Protein: CASSTPGIYGYTF.

The DNA for the CDR3 is TGCAGCGTAGCCTCCGGGATAGATGGCTACACCTTC. Its translation: CSVASGIDGYTF. This chain connects TRBV29-1 to TRBJ1-2; D remains unclear. CDR3 length: 12 amino acids. V lost 6 bases and J 6 bases, leaving 14 bases between the germline ends. Germline lookup yields CDR1 SQVTM and CDR2 ANQGSEA.

This clonotype was counted once. A much larger clone lies one base from this, so it may be a read error. V gene TRBV12-3 or TRBV12-4 combines with J gene TRBJ2-3; 9 bases fit TRBD2. J was trimmed by 4 bases and V by 5 bases; bases with no gene match: 7. This CDR3 contains 15 residues. CDR3 protein: CASSPSGTAADTQYF. Written as DNA, the CDR3 is TGTGCCAGCAGTCCTAGCGGGACGGCCGCAGATACGCAGTATTTT.

This clonotype has a handful of counts. The chain links TRBV19 to TRBJ2-3, with 11 bases lining up with TRBD2. There are 17 residues in the CDR3. Trimming cost V 3 bases and J 0 bases; bases outside gene matches: 5. From germline, CDR1 is LNHDA and CDR2 SQIVND (reference sequence). In nucleotides, the CDR3 is TGTGCCAGTAGTATGCCGTGGACTAGCGGGAGCACAGATACGCAGTATTTT. Translation: CASSMPWTSGSTDTQYF.

The J gene is TRBJ2-6, the V gene TRBV20-1; D is uncertain. V gave up 5 bases and J gave up 1 base, with 12 bases separating them. Germline V gives CDR1 DFQATT, CDR2 SNEGSKA (reference sequence). This CDR3 contains 15 residues. The CDR3 is CSAESWESGANVLTF. CDR3 nucleotide sequence: TGCAGTGCTGAGAGTTGGGAATCTGGGGCCAACGTCCTGACTTTC.

The table lists this clonotype with a few counts. The V call is TRBV2, the J call TRBJ2-3, with D possibly matching TRBD2 (6 bases). Per germline, CDR1 SNHLY and CDR2 FYNNEI. This CDR3 contains 17 residues. V was shortened by 3 bases and J by 2 bases, with 18 bases between the two germline ends. CDR3 bases: TGTGCCAGCAGTGACCCAAGGCTCGGACTATTCACAGATACGCAGTATTTT. This encodes CASSDPRLGLFTDTQYF.

This clonotype was counted a few times. The V gene is TRBV11-2, the J gene TRBJ2-7; D not resolved. This CDR3 has 12 residues. Per germline, CDR1 SGHAT and CDR2 FQNNGV. V shed 5 bases and J shed 3 bases, with 8 bases lying between them. This CDR3 is CASSPNIYEQYF. In DNA form, the CDR3 reads TGTGCCAGCAGCCCGAATATCTACGAGCAGTACTTC.

The chain couples TRBV28 to TRBJ2-2; D perhaps matches TRBD1 (7 bases). Germline assignment: CDR1 MDHEN and CDR2 SYDVKM. V shed 3 bases and J shed 1 base, with 18 bases lying between them. The CDR3 is 18 amino acids. Here the CDR3 DNA reads TGTGCCAGCAGTTTGACTTGGGGGGACAGAGAGAACACCGGGGAGCTGTTTTTT. This sequence encodes CASSLTWGDRENTGELFF.